This note documents a single TCR beta chain sequence. Its antigen remains unidentified. Here immunoSEQ multiplex PCR was the method, and the copy in TCRdb shows in-frame clones only, minus some. The sample carries over 9,000 clones, about four fifths recorded once. The germline CDR1 and CDR2 sequences are SEHNR and FQNEAQ (reference sequence). Trimming took off 4 bases at V and 3 bases at J, with 12 bases between the two ends. This CDR3 comprises 14 residues. The data were taken from a study of cytotoxic CD8 clonotypes in ibrutinib-treated CLL. Overall study results and limits: At ibrutinib response, clonality increased, and at progression it declined back toward baseline.

This rearrangement joins TRBV7-9 to TRBJ1-2; D is unresolved. Sequencing used PBMCs, obtained at disease progression, from a patient treated with ibrutinib. This receptor was obtained from a human donor with chronic lymphocytic leukemia. DNA of the CDR3: TGTGCCAGCAGCTATATCGGACTGGACTATGGCTACACCTTC. Its protein product is CASSYIGLDYGYTF.